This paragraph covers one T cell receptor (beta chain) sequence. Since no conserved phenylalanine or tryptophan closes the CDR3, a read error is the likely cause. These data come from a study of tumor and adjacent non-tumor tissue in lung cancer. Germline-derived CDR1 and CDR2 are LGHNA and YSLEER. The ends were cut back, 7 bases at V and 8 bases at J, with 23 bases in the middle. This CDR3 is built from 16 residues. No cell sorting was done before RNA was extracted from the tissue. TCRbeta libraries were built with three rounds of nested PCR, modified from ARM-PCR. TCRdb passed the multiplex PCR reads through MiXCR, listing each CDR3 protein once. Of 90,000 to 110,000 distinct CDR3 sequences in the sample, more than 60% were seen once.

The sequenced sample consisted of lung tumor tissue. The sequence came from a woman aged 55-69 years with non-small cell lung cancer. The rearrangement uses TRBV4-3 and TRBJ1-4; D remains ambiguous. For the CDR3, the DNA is TGCGCCAGCAACCCAAGAGGGTCAGGAGCCATCGAAAAACTGTTTCTT. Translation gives CASNPRGSGAIEKLFL.